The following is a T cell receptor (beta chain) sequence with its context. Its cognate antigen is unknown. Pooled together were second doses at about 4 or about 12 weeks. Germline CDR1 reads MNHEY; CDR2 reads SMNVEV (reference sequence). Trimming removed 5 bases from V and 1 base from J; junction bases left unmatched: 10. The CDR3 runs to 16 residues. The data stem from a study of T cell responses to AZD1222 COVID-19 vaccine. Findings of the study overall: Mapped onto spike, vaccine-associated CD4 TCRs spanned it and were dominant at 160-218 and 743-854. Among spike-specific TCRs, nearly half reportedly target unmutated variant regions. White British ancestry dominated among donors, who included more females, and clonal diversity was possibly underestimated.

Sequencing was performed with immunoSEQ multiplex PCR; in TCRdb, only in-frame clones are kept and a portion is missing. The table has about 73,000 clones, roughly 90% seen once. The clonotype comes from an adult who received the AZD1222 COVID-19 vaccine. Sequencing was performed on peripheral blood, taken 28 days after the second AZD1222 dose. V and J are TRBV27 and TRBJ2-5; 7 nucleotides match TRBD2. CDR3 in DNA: TGTGCCAGCAGTCCCCCCGGGGCTAGCGGCCAAGAGACCCAGTACTTC. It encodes CASSPPGASGQETQYF.